A selection of T cell receptor beta chains follows, all from one sample in a study of T cell responses to AZD1222 COVID-19 vaccine. Using immunoSEQ multiplex PCR, the repertoire was profiled, and TCRdb retains in-frame clones only, with some absent. The data contain over 110,000 clones, under 95% of them singletons. The material sequenced was peripheral blood, taken on day 0 of AZD1222 vaccination. The receptors were gathered from an adult in good health. The CDR3 runs from the conserved cysteine through the conserved F or W. Clone size is given for some rows only: seen once, a few or many times, or a class if the clone is expanded.

v_call,clone_size,cdr3_length,cdr3_aa
TRBV12-3/TRBV12-4,NA,13,CASSWDGPYEQYF
TRBV7-2,NA,14,CASSPLQAPYEQYF
TRBV7-9,NA,12,CASSRQGLELFF
TRBV6-2/TRBV6-3,NA,16,CASSYWGRRSSYEQYF
TRBV19,once,13,CASSEGGNQPQHF
TRBV15,once,16,CATSRSDLLSGNTIYF
TRBV6-5,NA,13,CASSYPWDYGYTF
TRBV19,NA,13,CASSIEADTEAFF
TRBV7-6,NA,17,CASSSTSGGGGHNEQFF
TRBV4-2,NA,13,CASSSQGNYGYTF
TRBV15,NA,17,CATSTKRGGAAYNEQFF
TRBV7-2,NA,16,CASSKGQPNYNSPLHF
TRBV2,NA,15,CASIGTGERIGELFF